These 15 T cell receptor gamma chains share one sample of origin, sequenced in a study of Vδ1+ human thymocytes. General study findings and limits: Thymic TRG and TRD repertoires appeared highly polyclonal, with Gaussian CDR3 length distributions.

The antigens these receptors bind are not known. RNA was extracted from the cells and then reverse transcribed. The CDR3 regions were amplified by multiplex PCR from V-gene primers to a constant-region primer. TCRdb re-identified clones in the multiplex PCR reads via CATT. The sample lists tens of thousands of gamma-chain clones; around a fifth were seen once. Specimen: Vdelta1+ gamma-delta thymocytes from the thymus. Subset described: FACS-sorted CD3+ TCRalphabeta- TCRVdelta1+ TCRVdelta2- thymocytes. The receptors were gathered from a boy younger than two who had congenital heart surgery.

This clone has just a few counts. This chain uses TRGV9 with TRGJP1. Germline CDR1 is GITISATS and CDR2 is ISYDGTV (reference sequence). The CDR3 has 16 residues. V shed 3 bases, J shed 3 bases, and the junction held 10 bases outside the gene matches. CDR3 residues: CALWERVEATGWFKIF. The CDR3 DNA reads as TGTGCCTTGTGGGAGCGGGTGGAGGCCACTGGTTGGTTCAAGATATTT.

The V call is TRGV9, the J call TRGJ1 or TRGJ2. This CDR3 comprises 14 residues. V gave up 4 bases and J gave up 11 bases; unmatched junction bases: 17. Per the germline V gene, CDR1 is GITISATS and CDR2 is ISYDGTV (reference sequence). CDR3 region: CALWESVGCYEKLF. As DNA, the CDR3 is TGTGCCTTGTGGGAATCGGTCGGGTGCTACGAGAAACTCTTT.

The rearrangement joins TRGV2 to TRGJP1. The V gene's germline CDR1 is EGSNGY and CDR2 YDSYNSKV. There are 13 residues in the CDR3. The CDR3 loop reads CAALYTTGWFKIF. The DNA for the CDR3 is TGTGCGGCCTTATATACCACTGGTTGGTTCAAGATATTT.

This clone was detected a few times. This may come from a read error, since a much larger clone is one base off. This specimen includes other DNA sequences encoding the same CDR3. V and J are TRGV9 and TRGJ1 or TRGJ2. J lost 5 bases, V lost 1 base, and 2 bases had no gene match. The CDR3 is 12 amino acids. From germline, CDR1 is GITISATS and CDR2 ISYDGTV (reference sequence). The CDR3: CALWEVNYKKLF. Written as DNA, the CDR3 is TGTGCCTTGTGGGAGGTTAATTATAAGAAACTCTTT.

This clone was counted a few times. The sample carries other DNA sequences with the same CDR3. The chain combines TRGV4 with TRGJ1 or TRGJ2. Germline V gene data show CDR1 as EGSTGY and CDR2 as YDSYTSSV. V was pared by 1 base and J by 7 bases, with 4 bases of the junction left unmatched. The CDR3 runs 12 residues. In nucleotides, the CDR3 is TGTGCCACCTGGGATGGAGGATATAAGAAACTCTTT. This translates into CATWDGGYKKLF.

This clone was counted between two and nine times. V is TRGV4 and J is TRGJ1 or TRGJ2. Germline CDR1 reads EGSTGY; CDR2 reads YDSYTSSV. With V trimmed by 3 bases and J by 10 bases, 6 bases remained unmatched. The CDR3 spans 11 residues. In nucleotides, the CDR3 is TGTGCCACCTGGGATAGGTTAAAGAAACTCTTT. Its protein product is CATWDRLKKLF.

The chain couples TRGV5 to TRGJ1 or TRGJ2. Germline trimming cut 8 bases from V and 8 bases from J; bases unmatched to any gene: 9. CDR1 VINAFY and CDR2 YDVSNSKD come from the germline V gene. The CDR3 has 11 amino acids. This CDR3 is CATFESDKKLF. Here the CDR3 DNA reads TGTGCCACCTTCGAGTCGGATAAGAAACTCTTT.

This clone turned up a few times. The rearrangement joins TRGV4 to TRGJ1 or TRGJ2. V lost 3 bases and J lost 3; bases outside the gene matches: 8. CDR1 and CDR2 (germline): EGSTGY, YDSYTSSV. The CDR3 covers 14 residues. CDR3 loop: CATWDSTSYYKKLF. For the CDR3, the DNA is TGTGCCACCTGGGATTCCACGTCTTATTATAAGAAACTCTTT.

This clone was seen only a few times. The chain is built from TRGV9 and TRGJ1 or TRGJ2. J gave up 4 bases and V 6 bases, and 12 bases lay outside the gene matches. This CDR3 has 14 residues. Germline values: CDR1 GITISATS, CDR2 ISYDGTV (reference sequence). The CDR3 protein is CALWYFRWYYKKLF. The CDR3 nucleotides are TGTGCCTTGTGGTACTTTCGGTGGTATTATAAGAAACTCTTT.

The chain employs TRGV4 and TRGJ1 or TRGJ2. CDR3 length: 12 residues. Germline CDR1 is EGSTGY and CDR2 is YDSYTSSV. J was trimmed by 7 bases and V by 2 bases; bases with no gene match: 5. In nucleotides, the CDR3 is TGTGCCACCTGGGATGCGAGATATAAGAAACTCTTT. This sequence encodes CATWDARYKKLF.

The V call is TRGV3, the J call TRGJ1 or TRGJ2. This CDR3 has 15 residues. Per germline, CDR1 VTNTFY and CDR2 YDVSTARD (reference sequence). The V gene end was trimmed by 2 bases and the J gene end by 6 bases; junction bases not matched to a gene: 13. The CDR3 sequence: CATWDNCPVGYKKLF. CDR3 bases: TGTGCCACCTGGGACAATTGCCCGGTGGGTTATAAGAAACTCTTT.

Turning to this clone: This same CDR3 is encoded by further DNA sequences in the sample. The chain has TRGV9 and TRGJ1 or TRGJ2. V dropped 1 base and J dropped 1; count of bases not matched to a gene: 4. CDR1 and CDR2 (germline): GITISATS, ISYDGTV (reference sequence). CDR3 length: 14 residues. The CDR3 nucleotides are TGTGCCTTGTGGGAGGTACCCAATTATTATAAGAAACTCTTT. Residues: CALWEVPNYYKKLF.

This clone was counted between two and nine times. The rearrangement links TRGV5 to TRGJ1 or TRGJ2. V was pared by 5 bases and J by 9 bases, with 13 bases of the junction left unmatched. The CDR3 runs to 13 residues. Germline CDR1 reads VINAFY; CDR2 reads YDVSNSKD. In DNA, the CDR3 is TGTGCCACCTGGGGCACCCCTAAGAGTAAGAAACTCTTT. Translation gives CATWGTPKSKKLF.

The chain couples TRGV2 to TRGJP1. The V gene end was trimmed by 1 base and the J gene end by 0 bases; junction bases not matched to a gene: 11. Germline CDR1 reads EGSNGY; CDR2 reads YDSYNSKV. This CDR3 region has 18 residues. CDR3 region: CATWDGPPQDTTGWFKIF. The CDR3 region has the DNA TGTGCCACCTGGGACGGCCCACCACAGGATACCACTGGTTGGTTCAAGATATTT.

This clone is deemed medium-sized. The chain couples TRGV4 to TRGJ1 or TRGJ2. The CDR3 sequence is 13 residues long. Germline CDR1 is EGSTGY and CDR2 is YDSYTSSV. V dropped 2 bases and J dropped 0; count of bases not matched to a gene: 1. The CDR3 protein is CATWDANYYKKLF. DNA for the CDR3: TGTGCCACCTGGGATGCGAATTATTATAAGAAACTCTTT.